The 18 T cell receptor beta chains given below trace back to one sample, sequenced in a study of somatic mutations in cytotoxic T cells in rheumatoid arthritis. TCRdb keeps only in-frame clones here, not all; method: immunoSEQ multiplex PCR. This table holds roughly 5,500 clones, 70% to 85% found once. The material sequenced was CD8+ T cells sorted from blood. These receptors were obtained from a woman aged 45-60 years with rheumatoid arthritis.

The chain links TRBV9 to TRBJ2-7; 7 positions match TRBD1. The CDR3 has 15 residues. With 3 bases clipped from V and 1 base from J, the junction kept 7 bases outside the gene matches. In germline, CDR1 is SGDLS, CDR2 YYNGEE. CDR3 DNA: TGTGCCAGCAGCGACTCCGGGACAGCTTCCTACGAGCAGTACTTC. Its translation: CASSDSGTASYEQYF.

The rearrangement uses TRBV7-9 and TRBJ1-4; D possibly corresponds to TRBD1 (6 bases). Trimming took off 3 bases at V and 8 bases at J, with 13 bases between the two ends. Germline values: CDR1 SEHNR, CDR2 FQNEAQ (reference sequence). The CDR3 loop spans 14 amino acids. CDR3 in DNA: TGTGCCAGCAGCTTTAACAGGGTCGACGAAAAACTGTTTTTT. Its translation is CASSFNRVDEKLFF.

This clone was picked up one time. V and J are TRBV14 and TRBJ2-3, with D hard to call. Germline CDR1 is SGHDN and CDR2 is FVKESK. There are 13 residues in the CDR3. Trimming stripped 0 bases from V and 7 bases from J, with 8 bases between. CDR3 residues: CASSQEYAHTQYF. For the CDR3, the DNA is TGTGCCAGCAGCCAAGAGTATGCGCATACGCAGTATTTT.

This chain joins TRBV9 and TRBJ1-1, with D hard to call. CDR1 and CDR2 from the germline V gene are SGDLS and YYNGEE. The CDR3 totals 13 residues. Trimming removed 3 bases at V and 2 bases at J, with 8 bases between. The CDR3 spells CASSAGSNTEAFF. The CDR3 region has the DNA TGTGCCAGCAGCGCTGGGAGTAACACTGAAGCTTTCTTT.

The chain carries TRBV11-2 and TRBJ2-7, with 11 bases that match TRBD1. The CDR3 totals 15 residues. CDR1 is SGHAT and CDR2 is FQNNGV in the germline V gene. After removal of 4 bases from V and 0 bases from J, the junction contained 2 bases not matched to a gene. The CDR3 DNA sequence: TGTGCCAGCAGCTACGGGACAGGGGGCTCCTACGAGCAGTACTTC. It is translated as CASSYGTGGSYEQYF.

V usage is TRBV15 and J usage is TRBJ1-4, with unresolved D. This CDR3 region has 14 residues. V lost 1 base and J 5 bases, leaving 8 bases between the germline ends. Per germline, CDR1 LNHNV and CDR2 YYDKDF (reference sequence). The CDR3 protein is CATSRGAGNEKLFF. For the CDR3, the DNA is TGTGCCACCAGCAGAGGTGCCGGGAATGAAAAACTGTTTTTT.

V gene TRBV27 combines with J gene TRBJ2-5; 7 bases agree with TRBD1. The CDR3 sequence is 16 residues long. CDR1 is MNHEY and CDR2 is SMNVEV in the germline V gene (reference sequence). V shed 3 bases, J shed 4 bases, and the junction held 11 bases outside the gene matches. The CDR3 bases are TGTGCCAGCAGTTTGTCCTCGACAGGGTGGGCAGAGACCCAGTACTTC. Translating gives CASSLSSTGWAETQYF.

The sample holds a few counts of this clone. The DNA for the CDR3 is TGTGCCAGCAGTTCCCCGGGACAGGGGGACGAGCAGTACTTC. It specifies CASSSPGQGDEQYF. The chain carries TRBV6-5 and TRBJ2-7; TRBD1 aligns across 11 bases. Per the germline V gene, CDR1 is MNHEY and CDR2 is SVGAGI. V shed 4 bases and J 5 bases; nucleotides not matched to a gene: 4. CDR3 size: 14 residues.

This clone was seen only once. The chain carries TRBV15 and TRBJ2-2, with a tentative D call TRBD1 (5 bases). This CDR3 has 16 residues. Germline V CDR1 and CDR2: LNHNV, YYDKDF (reference sequence). V was trimmed by 1 base and J by 0 bases, leaving 9 bases between them. The chain's CDR3 is CATSRAGRANTGELFF. The CDR3 bases are TGTGCCACCAGCAGAGCGGGCAGGGCGAACACCGGGGAGCTGTTTTTT.

The J gene is TRBJ1-3, the V gene TRBV12-2; TRBD1, the table's D call, was not compared with the DNA. TRBV12-2 is described as a pseudogene. This CDR3 has 16 amino acids. The CDR3 region has the DNA TGTGCAAGTCGTCATCACAGCTATCCTTCTGGAAACACCATATATTTT. This codes for CASRHHSYPSGNTIYF.

This chain links TRBV6-6 with TRBJ2-4; D gene unclear. CDR3 length: 15 amino acids. The ends were cut back, 0 bases at V and 0 bases at J, with 6 bases in the middle. The germline CDR1 and CDR2 sequences are MNHNY and SVGAGI (reference sequence). The CDR3 loop is CASSYSGLAKNIQYF. The CDR3, as DNA: TGTGCCAGCAGTTACTCGGGCCTAGCCAAAAACATTCAGTACTTC.

The chain recombines TRBV6-6 with TRBJ1-2; D is unclear. The CDR3 is 12 residues long. CDR1 and CDR2 from the germline V gene are MNHNY and SVGAGI (reference sequence). V was clipped by 5 bases and J by 7 bases, with 11 bases between them. CDR3 region: CASSPTGIGYTF. CDR3 DNA sequence: TGTGCCAGCAGTCCTACGGGGATTGGCTACACCTTC.

The J gene is TRBJ2-7, the V gene TRBV4-2; the D gene is possibly TRBD1 (5 bases). The CDR3 length is 13 residues. The V end lost 7 bases, the J end lost 4 bases, and 14 bases lay between the germline ends. CDR1 and CDR2 from the germline V gene are LGHNA and YNFKEQ. CDR3 protein: CASTPGAGYEQYF. CDR3 bases: TGTGCCAGCACCCCTGGAGCAGGGTACGAGCAGTACTTC.

The J gene is TRBJ2-7, the V gene TRBV14; D is unclear. This CDR3 contains 10 residues. Germline values: CDR1 SGHDN, CDR2 FVKESK. The V end was cut by 8 bases, the J end by 6 bases, with 8 bases between. DNA of the CDR3: TGTGCCAGCGGAGATTCCGAGCAGTACTTC. Translating it yields CASGDSEQYF.

This chain uses TRBV28 with TRBJ2-5; TRBD1 is a possible D gene (5 bases). This CDR3 has 17 residues. V gave up 3 bases and J gave up 2 bases, with 19 bases separating them. Germline V gives CDR1 MDHEN, CDR2 SYDVKM. The CDR3 sequence: CASSLPRSDRDQETQYF. CDR3 DNA: TGTGCCAGCAGTTTGCCGCGCTCAGACAGAGATCAAGAGACCCAGTACTTC.

This rearrangement joins TRBV7-6 to TRBJ1-1, with 7 bases identical to TRBD1. CDR1 and CDR2 from the germline V gene are SGHVS and FNYEAQ. The CDR3 runs to 13 residues. Germline trimming cut 3 bases from V and 5 bases from J; bases unmatched to any gene: 3. CDR3 coding DNA: TGTGCCAGCAGCTTTGGGACAGATACTGAAGCTTTCTTT. This gives the protein CASSFGTDTEAFF. Full variable domain (missing parts from reference TRBV7-6 and TRBJ1-1): GAGVSQSPRYKVTKRGQDVALRCDPISGHVSLYWYRQALGQGPEFLTYFNYEAQQDKSGLPNDRFSAERPEGSISTLTIQRTEQRDSAMYRCASSFGTDTEAFFGQGTRLTVV.

The chain links TRBV30 to TRBJ1-1, with D possibly TRBD1 on 5 matching bases. Trimming took 0 bases from V and 10 from J, leaving 15 bases between them. The CDR3 runs to 13 residues. Germline V CDR1 and CDR2: GTSNPN, SVGIG (reference sequence). The CDR3 nucleotides read TGTGCCTGGAGTGTTGGCACAGGCTCGGCAGCTTTCTTT. Translated: CAWSVGTGSAAFF.

The CDR3: CASSQGLAGDLYEQYF. The DNA for the CDR3 is TGTGCCAGCAGCCAAGGACTAGCGGGAGATCTCTACGAGCAGTACTTC. J is TRBJ2-7 and V is TRBV5-6; 13 bases are a match to TRBD2. Germline lookup yields CDR1 SGHDT and CDR2 YYEEEE. J was trimmed by 3 bases and V by 4 bases; bases with no gene match: 7. This CDR3 spans 16 amino acids. The full variable domain, rest sourced from reference TRBV5-6 and TRBJ2-7, is DAGVTQSPTHLIKTRGQQVTLRCSPKSGHDTVSWYQQALGQGPQFIFQYYEEEERQRGNFPDRFSGHQFPNYSSELNVNALLLGDSALYLCASSQGLAGDLYEQYFGPGTRLTVT.